Reported below is one TCR beta chain. Seattle researchers signed up patients amid active infection and tracked them longitudinally. The germline V gene encodes CDR1 LGHNA and CDR2 YSLEER. With 3 bases clipped from V and 3 bases from J, the junction kept 10 bases outside the gene matches. The length of the CDR3 is 16 residues. Original processing notes: Scientists estimated how many nucleated cells there were by amplifying reference gene primers. Using immunoSEQ multiplex PCR, the repertoire was profiled, and TCRdb retains in-frame clones only, with some absent. V and J calls and clone size are given by that table; D and trimming were obtained from the DNA. Among nearly 350,000 clones listed, around 87% were seen once. This sample was taken from a study of blood T cell repertoires in COVID-19. As for the study in general: Sources were T cells, B-cell-depleted T cells, or PBMCs; the material itself was cDNA or gDNA.

The J gene is TRBJ2-5, the V gene TRBV4-3; 7 nucleotides align to TRBD2. Sequencing was done on a sample of peripheral blood. The sequence came from a woman in her forties or fifties with COVID-19, enrolled during active disease. Here the CDR3 reads CASSQRASGGEETQYF. In DNA, the CDR3 is TGCGCCAGCAGCCAGAGAGCTAGCGGTGGGGAAGAGACCCAGTACTTC.